This is a list of T cell receptor beta chains from one sample in a study of cytomegalovirus exposure and HLA in healthy donors. Assay used: immunoSEQ multiplex PCR; TCRdb lists only in-frame clones, some missing. The sample has about 110,000 clones; more than 60% are singletons. The material sequenced was PBMCs. These TCRs come from a man in his fifties or sixties in good health and CMV-seronegative. Both conserved end residues are trimmed from each CDR3. Fields, in order: V gene, CDR3 protein.

TRBV28,ASSRTGNSPLH
TRBV27,ASQRDSNQPQH
TRBV19,ASTDTGVFTEAF
TRBV9,ASSVGYQGLSGNTIY
TRBV7-3,ASSQQPLAGGFGEQF
TRBV15,ATSRDARWSGELF
TRBV6-6,ASSYRDRESKRGQF
TRBV29-1,SADRREGYGYT
TRBV6-1,ASIHNERANYGYT
TRBV19,ASSNPGAPSGNTIY